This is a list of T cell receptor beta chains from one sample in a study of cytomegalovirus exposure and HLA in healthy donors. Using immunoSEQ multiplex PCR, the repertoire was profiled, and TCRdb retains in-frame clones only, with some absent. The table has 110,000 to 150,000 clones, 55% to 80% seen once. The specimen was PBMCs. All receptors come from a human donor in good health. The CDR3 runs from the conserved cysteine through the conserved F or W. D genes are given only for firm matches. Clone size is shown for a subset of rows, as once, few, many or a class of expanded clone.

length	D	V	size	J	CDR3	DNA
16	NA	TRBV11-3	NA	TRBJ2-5	CASSLNIGSRKETQYF	TGTGCCAGCAGCCTCAACATCGGGTCTAGAAAAGAGACCCAGTACTTC
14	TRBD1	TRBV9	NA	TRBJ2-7	CASSFGTGGYEQYF	TGTGCCAGCAGCTTCGGGACAGGGGGCTACGAGCAGTACTTC
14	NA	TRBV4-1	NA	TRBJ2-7	CASSQSPAGYEQYF	TGCGCCAGCAGCCAAAGTCCGGCGGGTTACGAGCAGTACTTC
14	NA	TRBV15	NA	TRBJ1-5	CATSAGEVNQPQHF	TGTGCCACCAGCGCCGGGGAGGTCAATCAGCCCCAGCATTTT
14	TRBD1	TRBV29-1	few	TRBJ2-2	CSVLDRGPTGELFF	TGCAGCGTCCTGGACAGGGGGCCCACCGGGGAGCTGTTTTTT
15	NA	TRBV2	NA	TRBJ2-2	CASSAAGTNTGELFF	TGTGCCAGCAGTGCGGCAGGGACGAACACCGGGGAGCTGTTTTTT
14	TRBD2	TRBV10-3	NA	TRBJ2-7	CATAGTSGNNEQYF	TGTGCCACCGCCGGGACTAGCGGGAACAACGAGCAGTACTTC
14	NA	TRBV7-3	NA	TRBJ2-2	CASSFGLDTGELFF	TGTGCCAGCAGCTTTGGACTTGACACCGGGGAGCTGTTTTTT
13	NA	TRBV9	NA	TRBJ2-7	CASSGPGRYEQYF	TGTGCCAGCAGCGGGCCGGGAAGGTACGAGCAGTACTTC
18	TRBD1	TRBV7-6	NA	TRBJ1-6	CASSLDVTGGFYNSPLHF	TGTGCCAGCAGCCTCGACGTGACAGGGGGCTTCTATAATTCACCCCTCCACTTT
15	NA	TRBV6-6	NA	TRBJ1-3	CASRIQGVGGNTIYF	TGTGCCAGCAGGATACAGGGTGTCGGTGGAAACACCATATATTTT
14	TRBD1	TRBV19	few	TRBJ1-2	CASTRTGGSYGYTF	TGTGCCAGTACCAGGACAGGGGGCTCTTATGGCTACACCTTC
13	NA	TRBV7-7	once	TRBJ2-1	CASSLDSSNEQFF	TGTGCTAGCAGCTTAGATTCTTCCAATGAGCAGTTCTTC
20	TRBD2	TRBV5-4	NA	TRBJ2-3	CASSLTTSGTSGRITDTQYF	TGTGCCAGCAGCTTGACCACTTCCGGGACTAGCGGGAGAATCACAGATACGCAGTATTTT
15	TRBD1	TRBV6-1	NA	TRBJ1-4	CASIQRRSGGEKLFF	TGTGCCAGCATCCAACGGAGGTCAGGGGGTGAAAAACTGTTTTTT
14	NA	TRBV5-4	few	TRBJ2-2	CASSFSGVGGELFF	TGTGCCAGCAGCTTTTCCGGAGTCGGCGGGGAGCTGTTTTTT
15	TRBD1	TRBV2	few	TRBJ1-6	CASNIYTGGAGSLHF	TGTGCCAGCAATATTTATACAGGGGGCGCGGGGTCCCTCCACTTT
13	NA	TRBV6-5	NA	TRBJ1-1	CASSYGRAPEAFF	TGTGCCAGCAGTTACGGCAGGGCCCCTGAAGCTTTCTTT
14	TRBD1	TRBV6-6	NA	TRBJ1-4	CASGSGTGGEKLFF	TGTGCCAGCGGGTCGGGGACAGGCGGCGAAAAACTGTTTTTT
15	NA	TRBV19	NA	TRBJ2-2	CASGSRNANTGELFF	TGTGCCAGTGGGTCTAGGAACGCGAACACCGGGGAGCTGTTTTTT
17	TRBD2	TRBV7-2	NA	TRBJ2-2	CASSTTSGRATTGELFF	TGTGCCAGCAGCACAACTAGCGGGAGGGCCACCACCGGGGAGCTGTTTTTT
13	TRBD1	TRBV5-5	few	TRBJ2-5	CASRWTGQETQYF	TGTGCCAGCAGATGGACAGGACAAGAGACCCAGTACTTC
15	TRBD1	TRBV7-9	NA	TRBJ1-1	CASSLARTGITEAFF	TGTGCCAGCAGCTTAGCGCGGACAGGGATAACTGAAGCTTTCTTT
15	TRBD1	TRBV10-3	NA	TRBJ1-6	CAISESGQHNSPLHF	TGTGCCATCAGTGAGTCGGGACAGCATAATTCACCCCTCCACTTT
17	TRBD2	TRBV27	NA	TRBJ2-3	CASSFIWSGGRKDTQYF	TGTGCCAGCAGTTTTATATGGAGCGGGGGACGGAAAGATACGCAGTATTTT
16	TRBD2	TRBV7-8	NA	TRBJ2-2	CASSPRTSGGNWELFF	TGTGCCAGCAGCCCGCGGACTAGCGGGGGCAACTGGGAGCTGTTTTTT